Sequencing of this T cell receptor (beta chain) was carried out in a study of T cell responses to AZD1222 COVID-19 vaccine. The wider study: Both about-4-week and about-12-week second-dose recipients were combined.

V was cut by 9 bases and J by 3 bases, with 14 bases left in between. The germline V gene has CDR1 LNHDA and CDR2 SQIVND (reference sequence). The CDR3 is 13 residues long. Assay: immunoSEQ multiplex PCR; the TCRdb copy retains only in-frame clones and omits some. The table has 120,000 or so clones, about 90% seen once. The sequence came from an adult in good health. Sequenced here: peripheral blood, sampled on day 0 of AZD1222 vaccination. The chain couples TRBV19 to TRBJ1-2, with D possibly TRBD1 on 5 matching bases. The DNA for the CDR3 is TGTGCCAGCCAGAGCAGGGTGGACTATGGCTACACCTTC. It yields the protein CASQSRVDYGYTF.